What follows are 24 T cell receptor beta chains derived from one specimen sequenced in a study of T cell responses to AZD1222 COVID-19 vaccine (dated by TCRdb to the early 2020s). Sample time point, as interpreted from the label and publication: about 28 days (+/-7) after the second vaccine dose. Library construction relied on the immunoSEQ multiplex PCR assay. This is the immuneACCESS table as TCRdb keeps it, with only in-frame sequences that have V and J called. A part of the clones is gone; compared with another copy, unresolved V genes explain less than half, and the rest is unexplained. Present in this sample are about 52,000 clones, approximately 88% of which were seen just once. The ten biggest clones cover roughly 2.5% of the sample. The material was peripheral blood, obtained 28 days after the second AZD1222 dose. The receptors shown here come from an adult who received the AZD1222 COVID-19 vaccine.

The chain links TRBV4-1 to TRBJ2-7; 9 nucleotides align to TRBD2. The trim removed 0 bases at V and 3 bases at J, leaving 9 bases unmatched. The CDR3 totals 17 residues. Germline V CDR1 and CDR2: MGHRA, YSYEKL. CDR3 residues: CASSQDLERGAHYEQYF. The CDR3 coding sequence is TGCGCCAGCAGCCAAGATTTGGAGCGGGGGGCTCACTACGAGCAGTACTTC.

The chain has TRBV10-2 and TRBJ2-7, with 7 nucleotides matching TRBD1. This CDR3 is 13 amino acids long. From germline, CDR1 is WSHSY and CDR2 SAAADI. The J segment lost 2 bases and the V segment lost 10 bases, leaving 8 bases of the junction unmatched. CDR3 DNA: TGCGCCACCAACCCGGGACAGCCCTACGAGCAGTACTTC. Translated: CATNPGQPYEQYF.

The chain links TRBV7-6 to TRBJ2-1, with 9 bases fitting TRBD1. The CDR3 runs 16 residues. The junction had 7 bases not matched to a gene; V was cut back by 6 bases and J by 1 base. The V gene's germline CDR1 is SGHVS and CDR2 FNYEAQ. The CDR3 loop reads CASSSTGTGSYNEQFF. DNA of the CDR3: TGTGCCAGCAGTTCAACCGGGACAGGGTCCTACAATGAGCAGTTCTTC.

In DNA, the CDR3 is TGTGCCAGCAGCCGAAACAATGAGCAGTTCTTC. Residues: CASSRNNEQFF. The gene calls are TRBV14 and TRBJ2-1, with D unclear. The CDR3 is 11 residues long. CDR1 is SGHDN and CDR2 is FVKESK in the germline V gene. V lost 4 bases and J 5 bases, leaving 3 bases between the germline ends.

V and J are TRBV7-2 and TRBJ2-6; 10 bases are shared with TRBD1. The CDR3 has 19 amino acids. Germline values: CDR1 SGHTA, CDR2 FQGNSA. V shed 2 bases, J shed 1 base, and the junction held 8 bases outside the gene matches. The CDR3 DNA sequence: TGTGCCAGCAGCTTAATGCGGACAGGGGGTCGATCTGGGGCCAACGTCCTGACTTTC. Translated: CASSLMRTGGRSGANVLTF.

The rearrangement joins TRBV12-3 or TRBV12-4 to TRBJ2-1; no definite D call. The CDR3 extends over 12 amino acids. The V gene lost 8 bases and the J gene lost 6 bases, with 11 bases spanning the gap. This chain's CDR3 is CASSEWSNEQFF. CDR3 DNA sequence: TGTGCCAGCTCCGAATGGAGCAATGAGCAGTTCTTC.

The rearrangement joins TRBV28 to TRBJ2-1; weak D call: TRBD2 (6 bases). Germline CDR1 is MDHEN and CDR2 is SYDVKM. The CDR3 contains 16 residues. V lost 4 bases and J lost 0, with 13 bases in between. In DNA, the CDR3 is TGTGCCAGCAGTTCACCCTCGGGACTCTCCTACAATGAGCAGTTCTTC. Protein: CASSSPSGLSYNEQFF.

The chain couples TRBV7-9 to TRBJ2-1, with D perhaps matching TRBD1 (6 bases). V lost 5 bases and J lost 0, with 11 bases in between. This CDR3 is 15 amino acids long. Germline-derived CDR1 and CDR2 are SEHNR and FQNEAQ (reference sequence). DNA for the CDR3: TGTGCCAGCAGCAGGACAGAGAGCTCCTACAATGAGCAGTTCTTC. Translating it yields CASSRTESSYNEQFF.

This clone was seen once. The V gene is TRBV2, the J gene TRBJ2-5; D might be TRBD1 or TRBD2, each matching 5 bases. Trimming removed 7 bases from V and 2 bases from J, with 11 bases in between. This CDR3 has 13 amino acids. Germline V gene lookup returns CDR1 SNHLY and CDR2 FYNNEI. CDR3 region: CASTRGVQETQYF. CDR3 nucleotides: TGTGCCAGCACCCGAGGGGTACAAGAGACCCAGTACTTC.

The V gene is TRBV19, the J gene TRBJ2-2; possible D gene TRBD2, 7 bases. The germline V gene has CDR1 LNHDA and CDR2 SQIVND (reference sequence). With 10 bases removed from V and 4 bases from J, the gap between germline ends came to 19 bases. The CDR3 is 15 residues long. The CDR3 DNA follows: TGTGCCACCTCTTTGGGGGGAGGGGGCACCGGGGAGCTGTTTTTT. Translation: CATSLGGGGTGELFF.

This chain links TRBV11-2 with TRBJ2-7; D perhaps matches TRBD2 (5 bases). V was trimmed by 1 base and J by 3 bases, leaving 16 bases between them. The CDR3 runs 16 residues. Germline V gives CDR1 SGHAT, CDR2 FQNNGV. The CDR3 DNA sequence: TGTGCCAGCAGCTTAGGGCGGGCGTTCCCTGGCTACGAGCAGTACTTC. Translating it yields CASSLGRAFPGYEQYF.

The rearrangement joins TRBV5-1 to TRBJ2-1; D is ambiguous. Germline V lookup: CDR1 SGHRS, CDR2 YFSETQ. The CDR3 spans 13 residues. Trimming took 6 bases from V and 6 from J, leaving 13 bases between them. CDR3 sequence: CASKKGGPNEQFF. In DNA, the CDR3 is TGCGCCAGCAAGAAAGGTGGGCCCAATGAGCAGTTCTTC.

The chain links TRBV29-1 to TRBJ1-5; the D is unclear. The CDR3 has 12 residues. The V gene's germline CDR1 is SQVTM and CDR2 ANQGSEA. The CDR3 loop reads CSARFANQPQHF. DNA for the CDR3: TGCAGTGCCAGGTTCGCCAATCAGCCCCAGCATTTT.

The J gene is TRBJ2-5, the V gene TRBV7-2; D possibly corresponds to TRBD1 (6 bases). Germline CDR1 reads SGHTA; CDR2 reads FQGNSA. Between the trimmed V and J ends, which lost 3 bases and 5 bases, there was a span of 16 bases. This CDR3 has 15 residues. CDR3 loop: CASSFDGQPGETQYF. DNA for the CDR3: TGTGCCAGCAGCTTCGATGGACAGCCTGGCGAGACCCAGTACTTC.

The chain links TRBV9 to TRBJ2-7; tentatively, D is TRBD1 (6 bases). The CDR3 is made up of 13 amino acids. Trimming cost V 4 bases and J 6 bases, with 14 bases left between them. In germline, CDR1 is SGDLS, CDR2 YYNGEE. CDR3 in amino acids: CASSSRDTAEQYF. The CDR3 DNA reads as TGTGCCAGCAGCTCCCGGGACACGGCCGAGCAGTACTTC.

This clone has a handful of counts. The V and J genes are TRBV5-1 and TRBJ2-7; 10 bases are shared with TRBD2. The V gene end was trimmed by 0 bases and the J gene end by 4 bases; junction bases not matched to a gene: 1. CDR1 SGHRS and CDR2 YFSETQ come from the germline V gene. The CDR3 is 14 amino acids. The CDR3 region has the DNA TGCGCCAGCAGCTTGGGGACTAGCGGTTACGAGCAGTACTTC. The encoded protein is CASSLGTSGYEQYF.

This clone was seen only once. The CDR3: CAFSGSSYEQYF. CDR3 DNA sequence: TGTGCCTTCAGCGGGAGCTCCTACGAGCAGTACTTC. This chain connects TRBV30 to TRBJ2-7; TRBD2 matches 8 bases. The V segment lost 7 bases and the J segment 0 bases; nucleotides outside the gene matches: 2. In germline, CDR1 is GTSNPN, CDR2 SVGIG (reference sequence). The CDR3 is 12 amino acids.

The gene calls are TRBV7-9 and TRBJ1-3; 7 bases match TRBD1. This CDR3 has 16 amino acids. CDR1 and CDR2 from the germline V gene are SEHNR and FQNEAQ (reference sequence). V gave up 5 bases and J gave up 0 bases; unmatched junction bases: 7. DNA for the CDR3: TGTGCCAGCAGCCTGGGAGGGGGCGACTCTGGAAACACCATATATTTT. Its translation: CASSLGGGDSGNTIYF.

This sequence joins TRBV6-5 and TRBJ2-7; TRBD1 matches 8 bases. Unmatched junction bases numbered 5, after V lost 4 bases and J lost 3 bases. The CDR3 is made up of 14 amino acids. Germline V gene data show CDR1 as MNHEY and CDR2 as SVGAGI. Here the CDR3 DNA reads TGTGCCAGCAGTTCGGCAGGGGGCTTCTACGAGCAGTACTTC. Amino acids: CASSSAGGFYEQYF.

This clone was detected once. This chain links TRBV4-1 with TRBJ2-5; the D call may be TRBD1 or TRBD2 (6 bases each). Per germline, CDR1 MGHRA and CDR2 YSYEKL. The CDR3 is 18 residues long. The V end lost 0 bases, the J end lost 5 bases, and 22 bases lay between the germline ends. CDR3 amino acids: CASSQEPSVMGGLETQYF. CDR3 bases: TGCGCCAGCAGCCAAGAACCCTCTGTGATGGGGGGCCTGGAGACCCAGTACTTC.

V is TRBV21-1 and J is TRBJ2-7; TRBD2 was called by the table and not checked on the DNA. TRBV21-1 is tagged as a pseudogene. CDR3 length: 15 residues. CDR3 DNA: TGTGCCAGCCCTGAACTATGGCGGTCCCCCTACGAGCAGTACTTC. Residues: CASPELWRSPYEQYF.

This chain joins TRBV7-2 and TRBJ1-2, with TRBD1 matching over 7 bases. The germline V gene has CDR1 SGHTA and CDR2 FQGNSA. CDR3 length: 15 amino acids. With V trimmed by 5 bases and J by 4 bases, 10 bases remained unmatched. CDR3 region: CASSVGTDNGYGYTF. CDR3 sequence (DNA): TGTGCCAGCAGCGTCGGGACAGACAACGGCTATGGCTACACCTTC.

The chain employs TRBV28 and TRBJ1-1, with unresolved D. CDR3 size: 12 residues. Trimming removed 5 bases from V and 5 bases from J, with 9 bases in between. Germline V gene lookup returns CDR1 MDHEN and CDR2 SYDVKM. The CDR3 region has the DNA TGTGCCAGCAGTCTGGGGAGGACTGAAGCTTTCTTT. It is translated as CASSLGRTEAFF.

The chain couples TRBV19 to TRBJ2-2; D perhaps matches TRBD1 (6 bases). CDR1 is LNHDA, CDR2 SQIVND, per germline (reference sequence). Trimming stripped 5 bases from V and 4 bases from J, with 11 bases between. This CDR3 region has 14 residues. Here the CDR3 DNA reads TGTGCCAGTAGTCCGGGACATCTCACCGGGGAGCTGTTTTTT. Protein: CASSPGHLTGELFF.